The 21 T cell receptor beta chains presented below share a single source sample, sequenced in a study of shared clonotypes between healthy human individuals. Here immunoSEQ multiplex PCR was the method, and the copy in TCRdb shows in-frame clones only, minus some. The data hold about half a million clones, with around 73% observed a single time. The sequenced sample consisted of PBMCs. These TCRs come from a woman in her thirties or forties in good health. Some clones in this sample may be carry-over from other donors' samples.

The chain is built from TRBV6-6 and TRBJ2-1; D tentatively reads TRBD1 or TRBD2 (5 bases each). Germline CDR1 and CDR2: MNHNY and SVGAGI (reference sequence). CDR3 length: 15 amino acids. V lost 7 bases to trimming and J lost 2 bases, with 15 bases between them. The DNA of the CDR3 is TGTGCCAGCACCGGGACCTACGTGGCCTACAATGAGCAGTTCTTC. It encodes CASTGTYVAYNEQFF.

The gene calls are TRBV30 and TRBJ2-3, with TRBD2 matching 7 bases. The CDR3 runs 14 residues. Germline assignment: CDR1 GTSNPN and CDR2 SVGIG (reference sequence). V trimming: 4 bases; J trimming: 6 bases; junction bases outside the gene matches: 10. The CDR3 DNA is TGTGCCTGGACAGTGGGCGGGAGTGGCGATACGCAGTATTTT. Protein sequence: CAWTVGGSGDTQYF. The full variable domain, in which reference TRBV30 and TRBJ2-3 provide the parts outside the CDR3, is SQTIHQWPATLVQPVGSPLSLECTVEGTSNPNLYWYRQAAGRGLQLLFYSVGIGQISSEVPQNLSASRPQDRQFILSSKKLLLSDSGFYLCAWTVGGSGDTQYFGPGTRLTVL.

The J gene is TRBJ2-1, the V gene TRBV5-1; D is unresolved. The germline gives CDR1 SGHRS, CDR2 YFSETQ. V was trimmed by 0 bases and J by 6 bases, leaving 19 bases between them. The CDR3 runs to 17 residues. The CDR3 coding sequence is TGCGCCAGCAGCTTGGCCGACGGGTACTCCTCCCCCAATGAGCAGTTCTTC. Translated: CASSLADGYSSPNEQFF.

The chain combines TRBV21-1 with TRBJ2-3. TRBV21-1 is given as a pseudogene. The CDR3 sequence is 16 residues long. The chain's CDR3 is CASSKGAPGQSSTTGF. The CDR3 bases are TGTGCCAGCAGCAAAGGAGCCCCCGGGCAGAGCTCAACCACGGGTTTT.

CDR3 region: CASSFADNYGYTF. The CDR3 nucleotides are TGTGCCAGCAGTTTTGCGGACAACTATGGCTACACCTTC. This chain joins TRBV28 and TRBJ1-2; D gene uncertain. The CDR3 spans 13 residues. The germline CDR1 and CDR2 sequences are MDHEN and SYDVKM. The V gene lost 3 bases and the J gene lost 2 bases, with 7 bases spanning the gap.

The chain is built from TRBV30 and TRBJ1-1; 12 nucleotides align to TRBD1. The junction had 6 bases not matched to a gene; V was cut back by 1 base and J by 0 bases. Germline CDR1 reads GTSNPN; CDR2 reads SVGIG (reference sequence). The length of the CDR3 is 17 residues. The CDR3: CAWSGDRGPNLNTEAFF. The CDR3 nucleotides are TGTGCCTGGAGTGGGGACAGGGGGCCCAATCTGAACACTGAAGCTTTCTTT.

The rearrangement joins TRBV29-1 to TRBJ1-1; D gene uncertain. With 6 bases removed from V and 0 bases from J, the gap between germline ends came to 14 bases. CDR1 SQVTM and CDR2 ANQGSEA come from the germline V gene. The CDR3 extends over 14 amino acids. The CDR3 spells CSVSPGSLNTEAFF. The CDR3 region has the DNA TGCAGCGTCTCCCCCGGGTCTTTGAACACTGAAGCTTTCTTT.

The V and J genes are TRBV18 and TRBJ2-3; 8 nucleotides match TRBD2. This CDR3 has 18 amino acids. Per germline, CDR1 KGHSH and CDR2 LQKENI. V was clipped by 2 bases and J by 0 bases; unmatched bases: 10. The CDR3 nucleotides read TGTGCCAGCTCACCAGGCGTCTTGACTAGCGCGAGCACAGATACGCAGTATTTT. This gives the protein CASSPGVLTSASTDTQYF.

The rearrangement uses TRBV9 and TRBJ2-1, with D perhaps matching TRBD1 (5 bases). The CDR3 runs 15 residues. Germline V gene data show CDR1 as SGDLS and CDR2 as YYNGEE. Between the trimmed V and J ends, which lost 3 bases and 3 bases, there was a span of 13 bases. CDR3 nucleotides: TGTGCCAGCAGCGCCCAGGGTTCCAACTACAATGAGCAGTTCTTC. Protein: CASSAQGSNYNEQFF.

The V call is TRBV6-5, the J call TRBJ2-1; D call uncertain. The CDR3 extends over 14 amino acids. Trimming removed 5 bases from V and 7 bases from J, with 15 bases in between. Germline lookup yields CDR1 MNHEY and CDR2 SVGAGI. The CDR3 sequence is CASSRAIGRNEQFF. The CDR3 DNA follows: TGTGCCAGCAGTCGGGCTATCGGTCGGAATGAGCAGTTCTTC.

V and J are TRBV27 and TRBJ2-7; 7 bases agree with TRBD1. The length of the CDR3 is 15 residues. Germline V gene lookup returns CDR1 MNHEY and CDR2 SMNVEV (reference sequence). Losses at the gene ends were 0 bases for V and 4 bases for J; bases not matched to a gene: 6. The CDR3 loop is CASSLSTGSEYEQYF. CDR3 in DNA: TGTGCCAGCAGTTTATCGACAGGGTCGGAATACGAGCAGTACTTC.

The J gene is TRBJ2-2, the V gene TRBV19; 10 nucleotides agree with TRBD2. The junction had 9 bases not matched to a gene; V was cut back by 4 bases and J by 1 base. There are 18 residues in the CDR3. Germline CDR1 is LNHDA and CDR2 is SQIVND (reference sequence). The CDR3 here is CASSTGVGLAKNTGELFF. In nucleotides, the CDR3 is TGTGCCAGTAGTACTGGAGTGGGACTAGCGAAGAACACCGGGGAGCTGTTTTTT.

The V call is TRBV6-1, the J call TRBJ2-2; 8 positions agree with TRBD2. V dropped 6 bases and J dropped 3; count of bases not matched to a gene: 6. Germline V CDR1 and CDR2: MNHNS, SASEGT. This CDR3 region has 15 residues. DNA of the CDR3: TGTGCCAGCAGAGGCGGGGGGCCGGACACCGGGGAGCTGTTTTTT. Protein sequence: CASRGGGPDTGELFF.

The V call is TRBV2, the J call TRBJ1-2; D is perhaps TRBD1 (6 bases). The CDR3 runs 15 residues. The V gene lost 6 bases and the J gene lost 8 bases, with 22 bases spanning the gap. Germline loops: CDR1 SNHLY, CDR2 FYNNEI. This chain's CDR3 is CASRSGRGFLWGYTF. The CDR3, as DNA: TGTGCCAGCAGGTCGGGCAGGGGTTTCTTGTGGGGCTACACCTTC. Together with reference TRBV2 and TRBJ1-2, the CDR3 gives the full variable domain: EPEVTQTPSHQVTQMGQEVILRCVPISNHLYFYWYRQILGQKVEFLVSFYNNEISEKSEIFDDQFSVERPDGSNFTLKIRSTKLEDSAMYFCASRSGRGFLWGYTFGSGTRLTVV.

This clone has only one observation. The CDR3 region is CASTGDTGELFF. The CDR3 DNA sequence: TGTGCCAGCACGGGGGACACCGGGGAGCTGTTTTTT. This chain joins TRBV7-9 and TRBJ2-2; maybe TRBD2 (6 bases). The CDR3 sequence is 12 residues long. From germline, CDR1 is SEHNR and CDR2 FQNEAQ (reference sequence). Trimming pared 7 bases from V and 3 bases from J, leaving 6 bases between.

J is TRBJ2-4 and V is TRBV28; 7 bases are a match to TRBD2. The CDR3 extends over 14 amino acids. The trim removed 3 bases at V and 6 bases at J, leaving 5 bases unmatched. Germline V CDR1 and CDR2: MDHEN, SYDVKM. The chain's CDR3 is CASSLGGFGNIQYF. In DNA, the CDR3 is TGTGCCAGCAGTTTGGGAGGGTTTGGAAACATTCAGTACTTC. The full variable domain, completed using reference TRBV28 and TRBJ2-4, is DVKVTQSSRYLVKRTGEKVFLECVQDMDHENMFWYRQDPGLGLRLIYFSYDVKMKEKGDIPEGYSVSREKKERFSLILESASTNQTSMYLCASSLGGFGNIQYFGAGTRLSVL.

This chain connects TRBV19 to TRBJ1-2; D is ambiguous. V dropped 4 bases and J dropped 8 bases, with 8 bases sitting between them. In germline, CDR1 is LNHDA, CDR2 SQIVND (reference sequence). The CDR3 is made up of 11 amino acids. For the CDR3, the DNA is TGTGCCAGTAGTACTCCCCAGGGCTACACCTTC. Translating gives CASSTPQGYTF.

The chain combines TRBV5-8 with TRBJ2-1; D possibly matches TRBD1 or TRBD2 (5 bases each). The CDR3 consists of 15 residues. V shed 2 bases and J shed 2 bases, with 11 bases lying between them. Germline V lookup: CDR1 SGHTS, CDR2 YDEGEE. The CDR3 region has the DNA TGTGCCAGCAGCTTCGAGGGACCCACCTACAATGAGCAGTTCTTC. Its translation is CASSFEGPTYNEQFF.

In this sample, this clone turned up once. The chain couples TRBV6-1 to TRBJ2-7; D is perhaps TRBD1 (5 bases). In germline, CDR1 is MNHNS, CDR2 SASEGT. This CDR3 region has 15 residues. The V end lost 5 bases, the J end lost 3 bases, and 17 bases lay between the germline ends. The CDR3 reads CASSPQGLVGYEQYF. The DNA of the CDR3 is TGTGCCAGCAGTCCGCAGGGCCTAGTCGGCTACGAGCAGTACTTC.

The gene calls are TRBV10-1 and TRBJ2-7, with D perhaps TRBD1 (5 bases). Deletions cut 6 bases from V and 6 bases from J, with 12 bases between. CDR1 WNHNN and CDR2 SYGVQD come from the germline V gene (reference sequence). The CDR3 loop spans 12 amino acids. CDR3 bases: TGCGCCAGCAGCCAAACAGGATCCGAGCAGTACTTC. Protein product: CASSQTGSEQYF.

The CDR3 DNA reads TGTGCCACCAGCAGAGAACGAGGCGTGGGAGATTTGAGTGGTGAAAAACTGTTTTTT. Translating it yields CATSRERGVGDLSGEKLFF. The V and J genes are TRBV15 and TRBJ1-4; D gene ambiguous. Germline CDR1 is LNHNV and CDR2 is YYDKDF (reference sequence). The CDR3 length is 19 residues. Trimming took off 0 bases at V and 7 bases at J, with 24 bases between the two ends.